This T cell receptor (beta chain) was profiled in a study of T cells after yellow fever vaccination (dated by TCRdb to between 2018 and 2020). For the wider study: The SMART-Seq v4 Ultra Low Input RNA kit was used to prepare libraries from fractions with low cell numbers. To follow T-cell clones before and after primary and booster YFV17D yellow fever vaccination, bulk TCR alpha and beta repertoires were sequenced over time. The cohort comprised two healthy male donors, one aged 18 to 30 and one aged 30 to 40 years. Blood was drawn at multiple timepoints before and after primary and secondary immunization, with bulk PBMC replicates and cell subsets isolated.

The treatment or condition label corresponds to: live attenuated yellow fever vaccine strain. Two biological replicates of bulk PBMCs were collected at each blood-draw timepoint. PBMCs were isolated from peripheral blood using a standard Ficoll-Paque protocol. TriZol was used to extract RNA from bulk PBMCs, CD4 and CD8 fractions, and dextramer-positive and dextramer-negative fractions. Instrument on record: Illumina NovaSeq 6000. Synthesis of TCR cDNA relied on 5'RACE template switching, a step that introduced a universal primer site along with unique molecular identifiers. Priming for cDNA synthesis came from both the TCR alpha and TCR beta constant segments. Library amplification involved two PCR steps, and the second step added sample barcodes and sequencing adapters. Sequencing of the libraries was done on either Illumina HiSeq 2500 (2x100 bp) or NovaSeq (2x150 bp). In the paper's pipeline: MIGEC was used to demultiplex reads and collapse the reads into UMI consensus sequences, and MiXCR was used for V(D)J alignment. Clonotypes responding to the vaccine were identified with edgeR on replicate PBMC samples, with the criteria of FDR below 0.01 and a log2 fold change above 5 up to day 15. Each bulk clonotype received a CD4 or CD8 identity based on whether the sequenced CD4 or CD8 repertoire contained that clonotype at higher abundance. TCRdb trimmed public reads at Q25 via fastp, called clones via MiXCR and kept in-frame beta chains. Rows with a matching CDR3 protein are joined into one entry that keeps the most common DNA and genes. For this entry, the V and J calls and clone size follow TCRdb and not the study's own pipeline. Recorded for this sample are 230,000 or so distinct CDR3 sequences; about 3.7% of them occurred a single time. About 20% of the sample goes to the ten largest clones.

This clonotype was counted many times. It has no known antigen specificity. The sample holds no much larger clone one base away, and base qualities are not on file. Summary of the overall study and its limitations: Computational filtering was needed because FACS-sorted repertoires could contain abundant contaminating clonotypes from the bulk population. Because the study included only a couple of donors, the extent to which the findings can be generalized is limited. A small share of clonotypes occurred in both CD4 and CD8 compartments, likely arising from convergent recombination. Compared with the primary T-cell response, the secondary T-cell response was weaker but faster, peaking on day 5 rather than day 15. Most clones expanded after primary vaccination (roughly 96% of CD4 and around 89% of CD8) were re-detected after the booster, suggesting that broad memory maintenance occurred.

The V end gives up 5 bases and the J end 5 bases, leaving 11 bases in the junction not matched to a gene. The germline V gene yields SGHTA for CDR1 and FQGNSA for CDR2. Spanning cysteine to phenylalanine, the CDR3 consists of 17 amino acids. Only CDR3 DNA is held: 51 bases, read in frame from base 1. The clonotype was recovered from a man younger than 35 who received the YFV17D yellow fever vaccine. This material consisted of PBMCs, taken 15 days after the yellow fever booster vaccination. Rearrangement joined TRBV7-2 to TRBJ2-3, and 12 junctional nucleotides match TRBD2. The DNA reads TGTGCCAGCAGCCTTCTAGCGGGGGGGCCCCGAGGAGATACGCAGTATTTT. This translates into CASSLLAGGPRGDTQYF.